Presented here are 32 T cell receptor beta chains from one specimen sequenced in a study of lymphopenia after photon versus proton radiotherapy. Profiling relied on immunoSEQ multiplex PCR, and the TCRdb table lists in-frame clones only, not all of them. This table holds about 30,000 clones, more than 75% found once. The sample was peripheral blood, taken from a patient treated with proton-based radiotherapy. Receptor source: a woman aged 60-75 years with cholangiocarcinoma. Some clones in this sample may be carry-over from other donors' samples.

The table lists this clone with a count of one. The chain has TRBV5-6 and TRBJ1-2, with a possible D match to TRBD1 (5 bases). This CDR3 contains 13 residues. Germline V CDR1 and CDR2: SGHDT, YYEEEE. Trimming removed 3 bases at V and 4 bases at J, with 10 bases between. The CDR3 is CASSWGRTYGYTF. The CDR3 bases are TGTGCCAGCAGCTGGGGACGGACCTATGGCTACACCTTC.

The genes are TRBV11-3 and TRBJ2-3, with 7 bases lining up with TRBD2. The CDR3 loop spans 14 amino acids. The junction had 8 bases not matched to a gene; V was cut back by 5 bases and J by 6 bases. Germline V lookup: CDR1 SGHNT, CDR2 YENEEA. The CDR3 nucleotides read TGTGCCAGCAGCCCGGGGCTAGCGGCGGATACGCAGTATTTT. Translating gives CASSPGLAADTQYF.

This chain links TRBV19 with TRBJ2-7; D not certain. Trimming cost V 3 bases and J 1 base, with 4 bases left between them. The germline CDR1 and CDR2 sequences are LNHDA and SQIVND (reference sequence). The CDR3 is made up of 12 amino acids. CDR3 nucleotides: TGTGCCAGTAGTATGAGTTCCTACGAGCAGTACTTC. Amino acid sequence: CASSMSSYEQYF.

CDR3 sequence: CASSARIDSQPQHF. Here the CDR3 DNA reads TGTGCCAGCAGTGCGCGGATAGACAGCCAGCCCCAGCATTTT. The chain has TRBV2 and TRBJ1-5, with D maybe TRBD1 (5 bases). Germline-derived CDR1 and CDR2 are SNHLY and FYNNEI. The length of the CDR3 is 14 residues. Trimming cost V 4 bases and J 7 bases, with 14 bases left between them.

CDR3 DNA: TGTGCCAGTACTTTGATCACAGATACGCAGTATTTT. Amino acid sequence: CASTLITDTQYF. The chain joins TRBV2 to TRBJ2-3; no firm D call. Germline CDR1 SNHLY, CDR2 FYNNEI. The CDR3 runs 12 residues. V lost 9 bases, J lost 2 bases, and 9 bases lay in between.

The chain couples TRBV2 to TRBJ1-1; D remains unclear. The V and J ends lost 2 bases and 8 bases respectively, with 15 bases between them. In germline, CDR1 is SNHLY, CDR2 FYNNEI. CDR3 length: 14 residues. The CDR3 loop reads CASSETSVSQEAFF. CDR3 in DNA: TGTGCCAGCAGTGAAACGTCAGTTTCTCAGGAAGCTTTCTTT.

This clone occurred once. This chain links TRBV6-4 with TRBJ2-1, with D perhaps TRBD2 (5 bases). V lost 2 bases, J lost 6 bases, and 14 bases lay in between. CDR1 is MRHNA, CDR2 SNTAGT, per germline. The CDR3 spans 15 residues. The CDR3 spells CASSDGWGDRNEQFF. The CDR3 DNA sequence: TGTGCCAGCAGTGACGGGTGGGGAGATCGCAATGAGCAGTTCTTC.

This clone is a singleton in its sample. This chain's CDR3 is CASSLELAGTTDTQYF. The CDR3 DNA reads as TGTGCCAGCAGCTTAGAACTAGCGGGAACCACAGATACGCAGTATTTT. The chain joins TRBV7-8 to TRBJ2-3, with 10 bases aligning to TRBD2. Germline CDR1 and CDR2: SGHVS and FQNEAQ. The CDR3 spans 16 residues. With V trimmed by 1 base and J by 2 bases, 3 bases remained unmatched.

The chain links TRBV2 to TRBJ1-2, with D maybe TRBD1 (5 bases). The CDR3 is 15 amino acids. The germline V gene encodes CDR1 SNHLY and CDR2 FYNNEI. With 6 bases removed from V and 3 bases from J, the gap between germline ends came to 17 bases. The CDR3 loop is CASRLPDSAYYGYTF. The DNA of the CDR3 is TGTGCCAGCAGACTCCCTGACAGTGCATACTATGGCTACACCTTC.

This sequence joins TRBV7-9 and TRBJ1-2; no clear D. The CDR3 has 12 residues. V was cut by 5 bases and J by 2 bases, with 6 bases left in between. The V gene's germline CDR1 is SEHNR and CDR2 FQNEAQ (reference sequence). CDR3 loop: CASSLENYGYTF. CDR3 sequence (DNA): TGTGCCAGCAGCCTAGAGAACTATGGCTACACCTTC.

This clone occurred a few times. This rearrangement joins TRBV18 to TRBJ1-2; unclear D gene. V gave up 6 bases and J gave up 7 bases, with 15 bases separating them. The CDR3 runs to 13 residues. Germline V gene lookup returns CDR1 KGHSH and CDR2 LQKENI. The DNA for the CDR3 is TGTGCCAGCTCCCCCCGGACTGCAAGTGGCTACACCTTC. Translation gives CASSPRTASGYTF.

The rearrangement uses TRBV6-1 and TRBJ2-5; D gene uncertain. The V and J ends lost 6 bases and 3 bases respectively, with 11 bases between them. The CDR3 is 13 amino acids. Germline V gene data show CDR1 as MNHNS and CDR2 as SASEGT. The CDR3 coding sequence is TGTGCCAGCAGCCACGGGCCGAAAGAGACCCAGTACTTC. This sequence encodes CASSHGPKETQYF.

This chain links TRBV10-2 with TRBJ1-1, with D maybe TRBD1 (5 bases). V lost 5 bases and J lost 3, with 10 bases in between. The germline CDR1 and CDR2 sequences are WSHSY and SAAADI. The CDR3 is made up of 13 amino acids. The CDR3 loop is CASSYMGDTEAFF. Written as DNA, the CDR3 is TGCGCCAGCAGTTATATGGGGGACACTGAAGCTTTCTTT.

This clone was observed a few times. The chain couples TRBV29-1 to TRBJ1-2, with TRBD1 as a possible D gene (5 bases). Germline CDR1 is SQVTM and CDR2 is ANQGSEA. The V end was cut by 6 bases, the J end by 8 bases, with 13 bases between. This CDR3 comprises 11 residues. The CDR3, as DNA: TGCAGCGTCAGGACATATAACGGCTACACCTTC. Its translation: CSVRTYNGYTF. The full variable domain, with the rest looked up from reference TRBV29-1 and TRBJ1-2, is SAVISQKPSRDICQRGTSLTIQCQVDSQVTMMFWYRQQPGQSLTLIATANQGSEATYESGFVIDKFPISRPNLTFSTLTVSNMSPEDSSIYLCSVRTYNGYTFGSGTRLTVV.

In the case of this clone: Compared with germline, one end of the junction differs, possibly owing to a read error. The chain employs TRBV7-9 and TRBJ2-3; 11 positions agree with TRBD2. Germline-derived CDR1 and CDR2 are SEHNR and FQNEAQ (reference sequence). The CDR3 runs to 13 residues. CDR3 amino acids: CASSLAGGDTQYF. In DNA, the CDR3 is TGTGCCAGCAGCCTAGCGGGGGGAGATACGCAGTATTTT. Full variable domain (missing parts from reference TRBV7-9 and TRBJ2-3): DTGVSQNPRHKITKRGQNVTFRCDPISEHNRLYWYRQTLGQGPEFLTYFQNEAQLEKSRLLSDRFSAERPKGSFSTLEIQRTEQGDSAMYLCASSLAGGDTQYFGPGTRLTVL.

This clone was seen once. V usage is TRBV7-9 and J usage is TRBJ2-1; 13 bases match TRBD2. J lost 2 bases, V lost 1 base, and 2 bases had no gene match. CDR1 and CDR2 from the germline V gene are SEHNR and FQNEAQ (reference sequence). The CDR3 runs 17 residues. The DNA for the CDR3 is TGTGCCAGCAGCTTAGAGACTAGCGGGGGGACCTACAATGAGCAGTTCTTC. It yields the protein CASSLETSGGTYNEQFF. Complete variable domain (other parts from reference TRBV7-9 and TRBJ2-1): DTGVSQNPRHKITKRGQNVTFRCDPISEHNRLYWYRQTLGQGPEFLTYFQNEAQLEKSRLLSDRFSAERPKGSFSTLEIQRTEQGDSAMYLCASSLETSGGTYNEQFFGPGTRLTVL.

This clone came up once. The V and J genes are TRBV11-2 and TRBJ2-3; D is unclear. Trimming shortened V by 1 base and J by 2 bases, and 10 bases separated the two germline ends. Germline loops: CDR1 SGHAT, CDR2 FQNNGV. This CDR3 is 15 amino acids long. The CDR3 DNA is TGTGCCAGCAGCTTAGGGCAGACCGACACAGATACGCAGTATTTT. Its protein is CASSLGQTDTDTQYF.

The V and J genes are TRBV6-5 and TRBJ2-7; D remains unclear. V lost 8 bases, J lost 4 bases, and 21 bases lay in between. The CDR3 runs 15 residues. Germline V gene data show CDR1 as MNHEY and CDR2 as SVGAGI. The CDR3 coding sequence is TGTGCCAGCCGCGAGGATTACAGTTCTGGATACGAGCAGTACTTC. Its translation is CASREDYSSGYEQYF.

V is TRBV6-1 and J is TRBJ2-5, with a weak D call TRBD2 (5 bases). Per germline, CDR1 MNHNS and CDR2 SASEGT. Between the trimmed V and J ends, which lost 6 bases and 5 bases, there was a span of 19 bases. The CDR3 totals 15 residues. The CDR3 loop is CASRNLFTSRETQYF. The CDR3 nucleotides read TGTGCCAGCAGAAATCTATTTACTAGTCGGGAGACCCAGTACTTC.

The V call is TRBV7-9, the J call TRBJ2-3; 8 bases align to TRBD1. CDR1 and CDR2 from the germline V gene are SEHNR and FQNEAQ (reference sequence). Unmatched junction bases numbered 7, after V lost 3 bases and J lost 2 bases. This CDR3 has 16 amino acids. CDR3 sequence reads: CASSFQGQGATDTQYF. The CDR3 DNA sequence: TGTGCCAGCAGCTTTCAGGGTCAGGGGGCCACAGATACGCAGTATTTT.

The chain links TRBV18 to TRBJ2-6; no firm D call. V was cut by 4 bases and J by 1 base, with 17 bases left in between. Per the germline V gene, CDR1 is KGHSH and CDR2 is LQKENI. The length of the CDR3 is 18 residues. DNA for the CDR3: TGTGCCAGCTCACACCAACAGTTACATGCTTCTGGGGCCAACGTCCTGACTTTC. This translates into CASSHQQLHASGANVLTF.

The chain combines TRBV28 with TRBJ1-4, with D possibly being TRBD1 (6 bases). CDR1 is MDHEN and CDR2 is SYDVKM in the germline V gene. Deletions cut 4 bases from V and 8 bases from J, with 14 bases between. The CDR3 spans 14 residues. The CDR3 sequence: CASSSYRVGEKLFF. In DNA, the CDR3 is TGTGCCAGCAGTTCCTACAGGGTTGGAGAAAAACTGTTTTTT. The full variable domain, its missing parts supplied by reference TRBV28 and TRBJ1-4, is DVKVTQSSRYLVKRTGEKVFLECVQDMDHENMFWYRQDPGLGLRLIYFSYDVKMKEKGDIPEGYSVSREKKERFSLILESASTNQTSMYLCASSSYRVGEKLFFGSGTQLSVL.

The chain employs TRBV15 and TRBJ1-2, with D tentatively TRBD1 (5 bases). This CDR3 contains 13 residues. Trimming removed 2 bases from V and 4 bases from J, with 8 bases in between. Germline V gene sequence: CDR1 LNHNV, CDR2 YYDKDF (reference sequence). CDR3 region: CATSRPQAYGYTF. The CDR3 DNA follows: TGTGCCACCAGCAGACCACAGGCCTATGGCTACACCTTC.

The chain recombines TRBV6-5 with TRBJ2-7, with D perhaps TRBD2 (7 bases). Germline-derived CDR1 and CDR2 are MNHEY and SVGAGI. The CDR3 length is 12 residues. The CDR3 here is CATGGIRYEQYF. For the CDR3, the DNA is TGTGCTACGGGGGGCATCCGATACGAGCAGTACTTC.

The chain has TRBV5-1 and TRBJ2-7, with 11 bases matching TRBD1. The V gene end was trimmed by 4 bases and the J gene end by 1 base; junction bases not matched to a gene: 7. Germline CDR1 reads SGHRS; CDR2 reads YFSETQ. The CDR3 loop spans 16 amino acids. This CDR3 reads CASSLHGTGGSYEQYF. The CDR3 DNA is TGCGCCAGCAGCCTGCACGGGACAGGGGGATCCTACGAGCAGTACTTC. The full variable domain, completed using reference TRBV5-1 and TRBJ2-7, is KAGVTQTPRYLIKTRGQQVTLSCSPISGHRSVSWYQQTPGQGLQFLFEYFSETQRNKGNFPGRFSGRQFSNSRSEMNVSTLELGDSALYLCASSLHGTGGSYEQYFGPGTRLTVT.

J is TRBJ2-6 and V is TRBV15; D is undetermined. CDR1 is LNHNV and CDR2 is YYDKDF in the germline V gene (reference sequence). The CDR3 extends over 17 amino acids. V was clipped by 2 bases and J by 0 bases, with 11 bases between them. CDR3 in DNA: TGTGCCACCAGCAGACTTACGACAAGCTCTGGGGCCAACGTCCTGACTTTC. Its protein product is CATSRLTTSSGANVLTF. The full variable domain, in which reference TRBV15 and TRBJ2-6 provide the parts outside the CDR3, is DAMVIQNPRYQVTQFGKPVTLSCSQTLNHNVMYWYQQKSSQAPKLLFHYYDKDFNNEADTPDNFQSRRPNTSFCFLDIRSPGLGDTAMYLCATSRLTTSSGANVLTFGAGSRLTVL.

The chain links TRBV21-1 to TRBJ2-4. TRBV21-1 is classified as a pseudogene. The CDR3 is 15 residues long. The CDR3 protein is CASSKRKVAKNIQYF. The CDR3 DNA is TGTGCCAGCAGCAAGCGCAAGGTAGCCAAAAACATTCAGTACTTC.

This chain joins TRBV18 and TRBJ1-4; D is unclear. The germline V and J ends were trimmed by 3 bases and 4 bases, with 6 bases remaining between them. This CDR3 is 13 amino acids long. Per germline, CDR1 KGHSH and CDR2 LQKENI. This CDR3 reads CASSPQINEKLFF. The CDR3 nucleotides read TGTGCCAGCTCACCGCAGATTAATGAAAAACTGTTTTTT.

This chain joins TRBV18 and TRBJ2-5; D gene unclear. The CDR3 has 13 residues. Germline V gives CDR1 KGHSH, CDR2 LQKENI. V gave up 4 bases and J gave up 2 bases, with 8 bases separating them. The CDR3 sequence: CASSLYRQETQYF. Written as DNA, the CDR3 is TGTGCCAGCTCACTTTACCGGCAAGAGACCCAGTACTTC. Full variable domain (remainder filled in from reference TRBV18 and TRBJ2-5): NAGVMQNPRHLVRRRGQEARLRCSPMKGHSHVYWYRQLPEEGLKFMVYLQKENIIDESGMPKERFSAEFPKEGPSILRIQQVVRGDSAAYFCASSLYRQETQYFGPGTRLLVL.

The chain links TRBV5-1 to TRBJ2-7; TRBD2 matches 7 bases. V shed 0 bases and J 7 bases; nucleotides not matched to a gene: 7. The CDR3 runs 14 residues. The germline gives CDR1 SGHRS, CDR2 YFSETQ. The CDR3 region is CASSLEPEAGEQYF. The CDR3 nucleotides read TGCGCCAGCAGCTTGGAGCCAGAAGCGGGGGAGCAGTACTTC. Full variable domain (remainder filled in from reference TRBV5-1 and TRBJ2-7): KAGVTQTPRYLIKTRGQQVTLSCSPISGHRSVSWYQQTPGQGLQFLFEYFSETQRNKGNFPGRFSGRQFSNSRSEMNVSTLELGDSALYLCASSLEPEAGEQYFGPGTRLTVT.

The V gene is TRBV7-2, the J gene TRBJ1-2; 8 bases match TRBD1. CDR3 length: 14 residues. Germline CDR1 is SGHTA and CDR2 is FQGNSA. Unmatched junction bases numbered 7, after V lost 5 bases and J lost 5 bases. The CDR3 DNA follows: TGTGCCAGCAGCCCAGGGACAGGCTCATATGGCTACACCTTC. Its protein product is CASSPGTGSYGYTF.

The chain couples TRBV30 to TRBJ2-7, with no clear D. This CDR3 contains 13 residues. V was cut by 2 bases and J by 4 bases, with 12 bases left in between. Germline V gives CDR1 GTSNPN, CDR2 SVGIG (reference sequence). CDR3 in DNA: TGTGCCTGGAGTTGGCTAGACGCATACGAGCAGTACTTC. This gives the protein CAWSWLDAYEQYF.